Shown below are 9 T cell receptor beta chains from a single sample sequenced in a study of Graves' ophthalmopathy and Graves' hyperthyroidism. RNA transcripts yielded amplified TCR beta CDR3 regions. A first-round RT-PCR used HTBI primers, followed by a second-round multiplex PCR. TCRdb reanalysed the multiplex PCR reads using MiXCR and keeps one entry per CDR3 protein. The top ten hold approximately 7% of the sample, which has hundreds of thousands of distinct CDR3 sequences, roughly 20% seen once. The sequenced sample was peripheral blood. These receptors all stem from a woman in her late teens or twenties with stable Graves' hyperthyroidism. Some clones in this sample may be carry-over from other donors' samples.

This clonotype was seen many times. The J gene is TRBJ2-4, the V gene TRBV28; 10 bases are shared with TRBD2. Germline CDR1 reads MDHEN; CDR2 reads SYDVKM. The ends lost 4 bases at V and 3 bases at J; junction bases unmatched: 6. This CDR3 has 16 residues. The CDR3 region has the DNA TGTGCCAGCAGTTATCTGAGCGGGAGGGTCAAAAACATTCAGTACTTC. Protein sequence: CASSYLSGRVKNIQYF.

This sequence joins TRBV2 and TRBJ2-7, with 8 bases fitting TRBD1. The V gene's germline CDR1 is SNHLY and CDR2 FYNNEI. The CDR3 runs to 14 residues. Germline trimming cut 6 bases from V and 2 bases from J; bases unmatched to any gene: 6. DNA of the CDR3: TGTGCCAGCAGGGGGACAGGTTATCCCTACGAGCAGTACTTC. This gives the protein CASRGTGYPYEQYF.

This clonotype was detected ten times or more. The chain recombines TRBV28 with TRBJ1-6; TRBD1 matches at 7 bases. Trimming took 6 bases from V and 9 from J; bases not matched to a gene: 11. This CDR3 spans 15 amino acids. Germline V gene sequence: CDR1 MDHEN, CDR2 SYDVKM. The CDR3 DNA follows: TGTGCCAGCAGCCTAAGTAGGGGGCTAGGTTCACCCCTCCACTTT. This translates into CASSLSRGLGSPLHF. Full variable domain (rest looked up from reference TRBV28 and TRBJ1-6): DVKVTQSSRYLVKRTGEKVFLECVQDMDHENMFWYRQDPGLGLRLIYFSYDVKMKEKGDIPEGYSVSREKKERFSLILESASTNQTSMYLCASSLSRGLGSPLHFGNGTRLTVT.

The rearrangement joins TRBV12-3 or TRBV12-4 to TRBJ1-2, with D possibly TRBD1 on 6 matching bases. The V end lost 8 bases, the J end lost 3 bases, and 19 bases lay between the germline ends. The CDR3 has 15 residues. The CDR3 here is CASGARQGQDYGYTF. The CDR3 DNA reads TGTGCCAGCGGGGCCCGGCAGGGGCAAGACTATGGCTACACCTTC.

The V gene is TRBV29-1, the J gene TRBJ2-7, with TRBD1 as a possible D gene (5 bases). The V gene lost 1 base and the J gene lost 4 bases, with 11 bases spanning the gap. CDR1 is SQVTM and CDR2 is ANQGSEA in the germline V gene. CDR3 length equals 13 residues. The CDR3 bases are TGCAGCGTTGAAGCACAGGCGCCATACGAGCAGTACTTC. Translated, it gives CSVEAQAPYEQYF.

This clonotype has a count of ten or more. The junction does not match germline at one end; this may be a read error. The CDR3 here is CAMSAGQYTGELFF. The CDR3 coding sequence is TGTGCCATGAGTGCGGGGCAGTACACCGGGGAGCTGTTTTTT. The chain couples TRBV10-3 to TRBJ2-2; D might be TRBD2 (6 bases). CDR3 length: 14 amino acids. Germline CDR1 and CDR2: ENHRY and SYGVKD.

This clonotype was detected ten times or more. V is TRBV10-3 and J is TRBJ2-7; TRBD1 matches at 9 bases. Germline loops: CDR1 ENHRY, CDR2 SYGVKD. The CDR3 length is 14 residues. The V gene end was trimmed by 4 bases and the J gene end by 7 bases; junction bases not matched to a gene: 8. The CDR3, as DNA: TGTGCCATCAGTGGAGGGACAGGGCGATGGGAGCAGTACTTC. Amino acid sequence: CAISGGTGRWEQYF.

This clonotype came up a few times. This chain links TRBV12-3 or TRBV12-4 with TRBJ2-7; D possibly uses TRBD1 or TRBD2 (5 bases each). The CDR3 is 14 residues long. The V end lost 3 bases, the J end lost 10 bases, and 19 bases lay between the germline ends. CDR3 DNA: TGTGCCAGCAGTTTGACGGGGCGCGCGAATGGTCAGTACTTC. This gives the protein CASSLTGRANGQYF.

This clonotype was recorded many times. J is TRBJ1-1 and V is TRBV12-3 or TRBV12-4; 7 bases align to TRBD1. V shed 2 bases and J 1 base; nucleotides not matched to a gene: 10. The CDR3 runs 17 residues. Here the CDR3 DNA reads TGTGCCAGCAGTTTATCGCCGGGACAGCCTCCGAACACTGAAGCTTTCTTT. Residues: CASSLSPGQPPNTEAFF.